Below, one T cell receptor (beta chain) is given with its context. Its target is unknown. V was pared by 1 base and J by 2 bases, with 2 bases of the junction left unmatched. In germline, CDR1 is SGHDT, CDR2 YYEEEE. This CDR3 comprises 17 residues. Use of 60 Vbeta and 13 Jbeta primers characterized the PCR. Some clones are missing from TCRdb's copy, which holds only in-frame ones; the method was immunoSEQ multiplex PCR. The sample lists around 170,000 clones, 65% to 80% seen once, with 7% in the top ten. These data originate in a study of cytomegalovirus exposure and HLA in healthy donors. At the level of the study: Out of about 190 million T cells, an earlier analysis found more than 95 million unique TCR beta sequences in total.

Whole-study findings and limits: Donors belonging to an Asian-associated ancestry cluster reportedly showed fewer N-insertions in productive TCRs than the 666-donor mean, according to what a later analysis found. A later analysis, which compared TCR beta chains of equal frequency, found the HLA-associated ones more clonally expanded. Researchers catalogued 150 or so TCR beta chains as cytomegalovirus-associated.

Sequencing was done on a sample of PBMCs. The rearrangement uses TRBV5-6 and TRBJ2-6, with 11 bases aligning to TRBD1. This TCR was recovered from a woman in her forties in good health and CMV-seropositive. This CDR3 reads CASSLRGQGAGANVLTF. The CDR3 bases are TGTGCCAGCAGCTTGAGGGGACAGGGGGCTGGGGCCAACGTCCTGACTTTC.